A single sample is the source of the 17 T cell receptor beta chains below, sequenced in a study of human T cells and chemical hapten exposure. This sample's time point: patch test 1, 2 weeks after DPC sensitization. Treatment defined: therapeutic diphenylcyclopropenone sensitization with weekly scalp DPC. It was from unfractionated whole blood that total RNA was extracted. TCRdb redid the calling of the RACE reads with MiXCR, one entry per CDR3 protein. The sample contains roughly 34,000 distinct CDR3 sequences, just under 6.5% of which appear only once. Sequenced material: whole blood, taken in connection with sensitization to the hapten diphenylcyclopropenone (DPC). The receptors originated from a woman aged 30 to 39 with alopecia areata. Some clones in this sample may be carry-over from other donors' samples.

This clonotype was seen at least ten times. Here the CDR3 DNA reads TGCAGCGTTGAAGAATCGAGCACAGATACGCAGTATTTT. It specifies CSVEESSTDTQYF. V gene TRBV29-1 combines with J gene TRBJ2-3; no definite D call. The CDR3 runs 13 residues. The germline V gene encodes CDR1 SQVTM and CDR2 ANQGSEA. V was trimmed by 0 bases and J by 0 bases, leaving 4 bases between them.

The table lists this clonotype with a few counts. The rearrangement uses TRBV11-1 and TRBJ2-7; 7 nucleotides line up with TRBD1. V lost 4 bases and J lost 1; bases outside the gene matches: 7. CDR1 and CDR2 from the germline V gene are SGHAT and FQDESV (reference sequence). This CDR3 contains 15 residues. The CDR3 DNA reads as TGTGCCAGCAGCTCAGACGACAGGGCTTCCTACGAGCAGTACTTC. Translation gives CASSSDDRASYEQYF.

This clonotype was counted many times. The V and J genes are TRBV4-3 and TRBJ2-3; D gene uncertain. CDR1 is LGHNA and CDR2 is YSLEER in the germline V gene. The CDR3 is 13 residues long. Trimming pared 1 base from V and 5 bases from J, leaving 7 bases between. The CDR3 sequence: CASSQGIVDTQYF. The CDR3 region has the DNA TGCGCCAGCAGCCAAGGAATCGTAGATACGCAGTATTTT.

This clonotype was seen many times. CDR3 DNA sequence: TGCAGCGTAAGACAGGGGGCGAGGGATCAGCCCCAGCATTTT. Translation: CSVRQGARDQPQHF. The chain links TRBV29-1 to TRBJ1-5, with 10 bases lining up with TRBD1. The germline V gene encodes CDR1 SQVTM and CDR2 ANQGSEA. The V and J ends lost 6 bases and 5 bases, in that order; junction bases with no gene match: 7. The CDR3 sequence is 14 residues long.

This clonotype was picked up a small number of times. The chain recombines TRBV7-2 with TRBJ1-1, with unresolved D. The CDR3 extends over 13 amino acids. The V end was cut by 5 bases, the J end by 8 bases, with 15 bases between. Looked up from germline, CDR1 is SGHTA and CDR2 is FQGNSA. CDR3 coding DNA: TGTGCCAGCAGCGGCCCGGTGTGGGAGGAAGCTTTCTTT. This sequence encodes CASSGPVWEEAFF.

This clonotype has just a few counts. The CDR3 DNA follows: TGCAGTGCTAACCGCGGGGGGCTTTACAATGAGCAGTTCTTC. Amino acid sequence: CSANRGGLYNEQFF. The chain links TRBV20-1 to TRBJ2-1, with TRBD2 identical over 8 bases. CDR3 length: 14 residues. CDR1 is DFQATT, CDR2 SNEGSKA, per germline (reference sequence). Losses at the gene ends were 4 bases for V and 4 bases for J; bases not matched to a gene: 6.

This clonotype was seen only a few times. J is TRBJ2-1 and V is TRBV11-2; D is possibly TRBD1 (5 bases). Trimming cost V 6 bases and J 1 base, with 13 bases left between them. The germline V gene has CDR1 SGHAT and CDR2 FQNNGV. CDR3 size: 15 residues. Written as DNA, the CDR3 is TGTGCCAGCAGTTCAATTAGGGGATCCTACAATGAGCAGTTCTTC. Encoded protein: CASSSIRGSYNEQFF.

This clonotype has a count of ten or more. V and J are TRBV6-1 and TRBJ2-2; D is ambiguous. V was cut by 2 bases and J by 2 bases, with 12 bases left in between. CDR1 MNHNS and CDR2 SASEGT come from the germline V gene. The CDR3 runs 16 residues. The CDR3 nucleotides are TGTGCCAGCAGTGAATGGGTTCCAGTAAACACCGGGGAGCTGTTTTTT. Its protein product is CASSEWVPVNTGELFF.

This clonotype was found a few times. The V call is TRBV9, the J call TRBJ2-1, with D hard to call. The ends were cut back, 0 bases at V and 3 bases at J, with 7 bases in the middle. The CDR3 spans 14 residues. Germline lookup yields CDR1 SGDLS and CDR2 YYNGEE. This CDR3 is CASSVGGYYNEQFF. For the CDR3, the DNA is TGTGCCAGCAGCGTAGGGGGTTACTACAATGAGCAGTTCTTC. The whole variable domain, remainder taken from reference TRBV9 and TRBJ2-1, is DSGVTQTPKHLITATGQRVTLRCSPRSGDLSVYWYQQSLDQGLQFLIQYYNGEERAKGNILERFSAQQFPDLHSELNLSSLELGDSALYFCASSVGGYYNEQFFGPGTRLTVL.

The sample holds many counts of this clonotype. CDR3 bases: TGCGCCAGCAGCTTGCAGGGGGCAAATGAGCAGTTCTTC. Translated, it gives CASSLQGANEQFF. The rearrangement joins TRBV5-1 to TRBJ2-1; 8 bases are a match to TRBD1. The CDR3 covers 13 residues. The junction had 1 base not matched to a gene; V was cut back by 1 base and J by 7 bases. The germline V gene has CDR1 SGHRS and CDR2 YFSETQ.

The genes are TRBV12-3 or TRBV12-4 and TRBJ2-3; 12 nucleotides align to TRBD2. The CDR3 extends over 17 amino acids. J was trimmed by 0 bases and V by 7 bases; bases with no gene match: 8. The DNA of the CDR3 is TGTGCCAGCACCTCGACTAGCGGGGGACCTAGCACAGATACGCAGTATTTT. Amino acids: CASTSTSGGPSTDTQYF.

In this sample, this clonotype turned up many times. The gene calls are TRBV6-6 and TRBJ2-7; 11 nucleotides line up with TRBD1. The CDR3 extends over 12 amino acids. With V trimmed by 6 bases and J by 6 bases, 1 base remained unmatched. The germline V gene has CDR1 MNHNY and CDR2 SVGAGI (reference sequence). The CDR3 DNA follows: TGTGCCAGCAGGGGGACAGGGGGCGAGCAGTACTTC. Translated, it gives CASRGTGGEQYF.

This chain uses TRBV6-1 with TRBJ2-1, with TRBD2 identical over 14 bases. The CDR3 loop spans 13 amino acids. Germline values: CDR1 MNHNS, CDR2 SASEGT. After removal of 7 bases from V and 14 bases from J, the junction contained 7 bases not matched to a gene. CDR3 amino acids: CASTGLAGGNEFF. DNA of the CDR3: TGTGCCAGCACCGGACTAGCGGGGGGTAACGAGTTCTTC.

This clonotype was detected many times. The chain has TRBV7-2 and TRBJ1-5; D remains ambiguous. CDR3 length: 15 amino acids. In germline, CDR1 is SGHTA, CDR2 FQGNSA. V was pared by 3 bases and J by 0 bases, with 9 bases between. This CDR3 is CASSLTVNSNQPQHF. The DNA for the CDR3 is TGTGCCAGCAGCTTGACGGTAAATAGCAATCAGCCCCAGCATTTT.

This clonotype showed up many times. This chain uses TRBV12-3 or TRBV12-4 with TRBJ2-7; 10 bases agree with TRBD1. The CDR3 has 17 amino acids. After removal of 2 bases from V and 3 bases from J, the junction contained 10 bases not matched to a gene. The CDR3 nucleotides are TGTGCCAGCAGTTTACCACGACAGGGGGCGAAGGTCTACGAGCAGTACTTC. Its protein is CASSLPRQGAKVYEQYF.

In its sample, this clonotype was seen many times. The chain employs TRBV3-1 and TRBJ1-5; D might be TRBD1 (5 bases). Trimming left V 1 base short and J 6 bases short, with 13 bases between. Germline V gives CDR1 LGHDT, CDR2 YNNKEL (reference sequence). The CDR3 has 15 residues. The CDR3 is CASSQGVAGSQPQHF. CDR3 bases: TGTGCCAGCAGCCAAGGAGTGGCAGGGTCTCAGCCCCAGCATTTT.

The rearrangement links TRBV2 to TRBJ2-1; no clear D gene. Trimming took off 8 bases at V and 2 bases at J, with 4 bases between the two ends. The CDR3 is made up of 11 amino acids. Germline V gene data show CDR1 as SNHLY and CDR2 as FYNNEI. In DNA, the CDR3 is TGTGCCAGCTCTACCTACAATGAGCAGTTCTTC. It translates to CASSTYNEQFF.